The rows below give T cell receptor beta chains drawn from one sample of a study of shared clonotypes between healthy human individuals. Method: immunoSEQ multiplex PCR; TCRdb's copy keeps in-frame clones and lacks some. The table records 2.3 million or so clones, just over 90% of them present only once. Sequencing was done on a sample of naive CD4+ T cells from PBMCs. The receptor set was obtained from a man aged 18-30 years in good health. Some clones in this sample may be carry-over from other donors' samples. CDR3s include the opening cysteine and the closing phenylalanine or tryptophan. D genes are given only for firm matches. The size of a clone is reported for some rows only, either as once, few or many, or as a class for expanded clones.

size	V	D	J	CDR3	DNA
.	TRBV6-1	TRBD1	TRBJ1-2	CASSEETGANYGYTF	TGTGCCAGCAGTGAAGAAACAGGGGCTAACTATGGCTACACCTTC
.	TRBV27	TRBD2	TRBJ2-1	CASSLGSGRATYNEQFF	TGTGCCAGCAGTTTAGGTAGCGGGAGGGCCACATACAATGAGCAGTTCTTC
.	TRBV4-1	TRBD1	TRBJ2-7	CASSQGPGGEQYF	TGCGCCAGCAGCCAAGGCCCAGGGGGCGAGCAGTACTTC
.	TRBV29-1	.	TRBJ1-1	CSVVLPLRAEAFF	TGCAGCGTTGTCCTCCCCCTTAGGGCTGAAGCTTTCTTT
.	TRBV4-2	.	TRBJ1-2	CASSQVVSYGYTF	TGTGCCAGCAGCCAAGTAGTCAGCTATGGCTACACCTTC
.	TRBV14	.	TRBJ2-7	CASSPLNVGWEQYF	TGTGCCAGCAGCCCCCTCAACGTGGGTTGGGAGCAGTACTTC
.	TRBV30	.	TRBJ1-4	CAWSGGTGREKLFF	TGTGCCTGGAGTGGGGGAACCGGACGGGAAAAACTGTTTTTT
.	TRBV7-9	.	TRBJ2-6	CASSPGLRGQSGANVLTF	TGTGCCAGCAGCCCAGGTTTGCGAGGGCAGTCTGGGGCCAACGTCCTGACTTTC
.	TRBV28	TRBD1	TRBJ2-7	CATGTEPYEQYF	TGTGCCACCGGGACAGAACCCTACGAGCAGTACTTC
.	TRBV6-6	.	TRBJ2-1	CASRGGGNHYNEQFF	TGTGCCAGCAGAGGTGGCGGGAATCACTACAATGAGCAGTTCTTC
.	TRBV5-1	TRBD2	TRBJ2-7	CASSPGTSGRDEQYF	TGCGCCAGCAGTCCAGGGACTAGCGGGAGGGACGAGCAGTACTTC
.	TRBV29-1	.	TRBJ2-2	CSVGQKNTGELFF	TGCAGCGTTGGACAGAAGAACACCGGGGAGCTGTTTTTT
.	TRBV29-1	TRBD2	TRBJ2-1	CSALAGTSGGYNEQFF	TGCAGCGCGCTCGCCGGGACTAGCGGGGGGTACAATGAGCAGTTCTTC
.	TRBV5-1	TRBD2	TRBJ2-1	CASSLQLASGYNEQFF	TGCGCCAGCAGCTTACAGCTGGCTAGCGGGTACAATGAGCAGTTCTTC
.	TRBV11-3	TRBD2	TRBJ2-1	CASSEGLAGLGEQFF	TGTGCCAGCAGCGAGGGACTAGCGGGATTGGGTGAGCAGTTCTTC
.	TRBV9	TRBD2	TRBJ2-7	CASSSGLDHYEQYF	TGTGCCAGCAGCTCCGGACTAGACCACTACGAGCAGTACTTC
.	TRBV27	TRBD1	TRBJ2-3	CASSFRRGLDTQYF	TGTGCCAGCAGTTTCCGCAGGGGGTTGGATACGCAGTATTTT
.	TRBV11-2	.	TRBJ1-4	CASSLLLREKLFF	TGTGCCAGCAGCTTACTCTTGAGGGAAAAACTGTTTTTT
.	TRBV6-1	.	TRBJ2-5	CASSCDLAQETQYF	TGTGCCAGCAGTTGCGATCTGGCCCAAGAGACCCAGTACTTC
.	TRBV9	TRBD1	TRBJ2-7	CASSRDRGDYEQYF	TGTGCCAGCAGTCGGGACAGGGGGGACTACGAGCAGTACTTC
.	TRBV28	.	TRBJ1-2	CASSRKNYGYTF	TGTGCCAGCAGCCGTAAAAACTATGGCTACACCTTC
.	TRBV6-1	.	TRBJ1-5	CASSEAGRSYQPQHF	TGTGCCAGCAGTGAAGCAGGGAGGTCTTATCAGCCCCAGCATTTT
.	TRBV6-1	TRBD1	TRBJ1-1	CASSADRGYGNTEAFF	TGTGCCAGCAGTGCCGACAGGGGGTACGGGAACACTGAAGCTTTCTTT
.	TRBV6-1	.	TRBJ2-7	CASSEFPRQVLPYEQYF	TGTGCCAGCAGTGAATTCCCCCGGCAGGTTCTCCCCTACGAGCAGTACTTC
.	TRBV7-3	.	TRBJ2-3	CASSLTPRDPPDTQYF	TGTGCCAGCAGCTTAACTCCGCGGGACCCCCCAGATACGCAGTATTTT
once	TRBV18	.	TRBJ1-4	CASSPPPPEKLFF	TGTGCCAGCTCACCGCCACCACCGGAAAAACTGTTTTTT
.	TRBV10-3	TRBD1	TRBJ2-1	CAISEEGTGDNEQFF	TGTGCCATCAGTGAGGAGGGGACAGGGGACAATGAGCAGTTCTTC
.	TRBV28	TRBD2	TRBJ2-1	CASSPAGVGNEQFF	TGTGCCAGCAGCCCCGCGGGGGTTGGGAATGAGCAGTTCTTC
.	TRBV2	.	TRBJ1-4	CASNLIPYEKLFF	TGTGCCAGCAATCTAATCCCATATGAAAAACTGTTTTTT
few	TRBV4-1	.	TRBJ1-5	CASSQEWEANQPQHF	TGCGCCAGCAGCCAAGAATGGGAGGCTAATCAGCCCCAGCATTTT
.	TRBV2	.	TRBJ1-6	CASSRNSPLHF	TGTGCCAGCAGTCGAAATTCACCCCTCCACTTT
.	TRBV11-3	TRBD2	TRBJ2-7	CASSLGLAGSEQYF	TGTGCCAGCAGTTTGGGACTAGCGGGATCCGAGCAGTACTTC
.	TRBV28	.	TRBJ1-2	CASSPRWYGYTF	TGTGCCAGCAGTCCTAGGTGGTATGGCTACACCTTC
.	TRBV28	.	TRBJ2-1	CASSLEGAGGSVEQFF	TGTGCCAGCAGTTTGGAGGGTGCGGGTGGTTCTGTTGAGCAGTTCTTC
.	TRBV7-9	TRBD2	TRBJ2-1	CASSWWVAGGPGNEQFF	TGTGCCAGCAGCTGGTGGGTAGCGGGAGGGCCCGGCAATGAGCAGTTCTTC
.	TRBV6-1	TRBD1	TRBJ2-7	CASGSTGPSYEQYF	TGTGCCAGCGGGTCGACAGGGCCCTCCTACGAGCAGTACTTC
once	TRBV5-4	TRBD1	TRBJ2-7	CASSSGTGGAYEQYF	TGTGCCAGCAGCTCAGGGACAGGTGGGGCCTACGAGCAGTACTTC
.	TRBV5-6	.	TRBJ2-7	CASSLAPDSYEQYF	TGTGCCAGCAGCTTGGCGCCGGATTCCTACGAGCAGTACTTC
.	TRBV28	.	TRBJ2-5	CASSFVTPSQETQYF	TGTGCCAGCAGTTTTGTGACACCTTCCCAAGAGACCCAGTACTTC
.	TRBV18	.	TRBJ1-1	CASSLGEWAEAFF	TGTGCCAGCTCATTAGGGGAGTGGGCTGAAGCTTTCTTT
.	TRBV9	TRBD1	TRBJ2-1	CASSATGTGGHEQFF	TGTGCCAGCAGCGCAACCGGGACAGGGGGCCATGAGCAGTTCTTC
.	TRBV5-4	.	TRBJ2-5	CASSRQGGETQYF	TGTGCCAGCAGCCGGCAGGGAGGTGAGACCCAGTACTTC
.	TRBV19	TRBD2	TRBJ2-5	CASTNGLAGQETQYF	TGTGCCAGTACCAACGGACTAGCGGGACAAGAGACCCAGTACTTC
.	TRBV19	.	TRBJ2-3	CASSPIRTGGVDTQYF	TGTGCCAGTAGTCCAATTAGGACCGGGGGAGTAGATACGCAGTATTTT
.	TRBV6-1	TRBD2	TRBJ2-3	CASILGLAGPRTQYF	TGTGCCAGCATATTGGGACTAGCGGGGCCCCGTACGCAGTATTTT
few	TRBV7-2	.	TRBJ1-5	CASSSRSGQPQHF	TGTGCCAGCAGCTCCCGCTCCGGTCAGCCCCAGCATTTT
.	TRBV4-2	.	TRBJ1-5	CASSQDYGYSNQPQHF	TGTGCCAGCAGCCAGGACTACGGGTATAGCAATCAGCCCCAGCATTTT
.	TRBV7-2	.	TRBJ2-7	CASSPDLYEQYF	TGTGCCAGCAGCCCGGATCTCTACGAGCAGTACTTC